This TCR beta chain was profiled in a study of T cells after yellow fever vaccination. The overall study: Low-cell-number fractions underwent preparation using SMART-Seq v4 Ultra Low Input.

Trimming took 5 bases from V and 4 from J, leaving 14 bases between them. The CDR3 contains 14 residues. Germline CDR1 reads LNHDA; CDR2 reads SQIVND (reference sequence). Making TCR cDNA involved 5'RACE template switching, which added UMIs and a universal primer site. TCRdb called the 5' RACE reads again in MiXCR, with one record for every CDR3 protein. The data hold around 340,000 distinct CDR3 sequences, with under 15% observed a single time. The chain is built from TRBV19 and TRBJ1-2; possible D gene TRBD1, 5 bases. The clonotype was recovered from a man between 18 and 29 years old who received the YFV17D yellow fever vaccine. The sequencing here drew on CD4+ T cells sorted from PBMCs, taken 15 days after the yellow fever booster vaccination. CDR3 loop: CASSSRGAGYGYTF. In DNA form, the CDR3 reads TGTGCCAGTAGTTCGCGAGGGGCTGGCTATGGCTACACCTTC.